One and the same sample provided the 18 T cell receptor beta chains below, sequenced in a study of cytomegalovirus exposure and HLA in healthy donors. Vbeta (60) and Jbeta (13) primers were used in the PCR. Generated by immunoSEQ multiplex PCR, the TCRdb table keeps only in-frame clones and is missing some. The sample lists some 100,000 clones, around 73% occurring once. What was sequenced was PBMCs. The origin of the receptors is a man between 40 and 49 years old in good health and CMV-seronegative.

The sample holds a few counts of this clone. The chain uses TRBV6-1 and TRBJ1-6; 10 bases agree with TRBD1. CDR1 is MNHNS and CDR2 is SASEGT in the germline V gene. With 4 bases clipped from V and 8 bases from J, the junction kept 5 bases outside the gene matches. The CDR3 spans 15 residues. The CDR3 sequence is CASSVVGTGDSPLHF. DNA of the CDR3: TGTGCCAGCAGTGTTGTAGGGACAGGGGATTCACCCCTCCACTTT.

The chain combines TRBV9 with TRBJ2-1, with D perhaps matching TRBD1 (5 bases). The CDR3 has 15 residues. V lost 0 bases to trimming and J lost 5 bases, with 12 bases between them. CDR1 and CDR2 (germline): SGDLS, YYNGEE. In DNA form, the CDR3 reads TGTGCCAGCAGCGTAGATTCGACAGCAAACAATGAGCAGTTCTTC. Translating gives CASSVDSTANNEQFF.

The V call is TRBV28, the J call TRBJ1-5; D unclear. Germline V gene lookup returns CDR1 MDHEN and CDR2 SYDVKM. V was cut by 6 bases and J by 1 base, with 10 bases left in between. The CDR3 totals 14 residues. CDR3 amino acids: CASSKTSSNQPQHF. The CDR3 region has the DNA TGTGCCAGCAGCAAGACATCGAGCAATCAGCCCCAGCATTTT.

The chain couples TRBV2 to TRBJ2-5; 11 nucleotides line up with TRBD2. Germline lookup yields CDR1 SNHLY and CDR2 FYNNEI. V was pared by 6 bases and J by 1 base, with 4 bases of the junction left unmatched. CDR3 length equals 15 residues. The CDR3 DNA is TGTGCCAGCAGATTAGCGGGGGGGATCCAAGAGACCCAGTACTTC. It yields the protein CASRLAGGIQETQYF.

This clone occurred a few times. At one end, the junction sequence differs from germline, possibly due to a read error. CDR3 DNA sequence: TGCGCCAGCAGCCAAGGGACAGGGGAACCCTACGAGCAGTACTTC. As protein: CASSQGTGEPYEQYF. The chain links TRBV7-9 to TRBJ2-7; 10 nucleotides line up with TRBD1. This CDR3 is built from 15 residues. Germline CDR1 is SEHNR and CDR2 is FQNEAQ (reference sequence).

The chain combines TRBV7-2 with TRBJ2-3; 12 nucleotides line up with TRBD2. Looked up from germline, CDR1 is SGHTA and CDR2 is FQGNSA. The trim removed 7 bases at V and 0 bases at J, leaving 14 bases unmatched. The CDR3 runs to 19 residues. The DNA for the CDR3 is TGTGCCAGCACCCTCTTTGTACTAGCGGGGGGTTCTAGCACAGATACGCAGTATTTT. The encoded protein is CASTLFVLAGGSSTDTQYF.

The chain uses TRBV29-1 and TRBJ1-3, with D possibly matching TRBD1 (6 bases). The CDR3 runs to 14 residues. Germline V gene lookup returns CDR1 SQVTM and CDR2 ANQGSEA. Trimming stripped 1 base from V and 0 bases from J, with 7 bases between. The CDR3 nucleotides read TGCAGCGTTGAAGGACAGGACTCTGGAAACACCATATATTTT. As protein: CSVEGQDSGNTIYF.

V usage is TRBV5-4 and J usage is TRBJ2-5; 11 bases match TRBD2. CDR3 length: 15 residues. With 4 bases clipped from V and 1 base from J, the junction kept 3 bases outside the gene matches. In germline, CDR1 is SGHNT, CDR2 YYREEE (reference sequence). CDR3 protein: CASSRTSGSQETQYF. The CDR3 bases are TGTGCCAGCAGCCGGACTAGCGGGTCCCAAGAGACCCAGTACTTC.

Regarding this clone: Germline is not matched at one junction end, which may reflect a read error. The CDR3 DNA is TGTGCCAGCAGCATAGCCCCTGGGAGGTCGAATAACTATGGCTACACCTTC. Translating gives CASSIAPGRSNNYGYTF. V gene TRBV7-9 combines with J gene TRBJ1-2; no definite D call. Germline V gene lookup returns CDR1 SEHNR and CDR2 FQNEAQ (reference sequence). The CDR3 totals 17 residues.

This chain uses TRBV19 with TRBJ1-6, with D tentatively TRBD1 (5 bases). This CDR3 has 17 residues. The germline gives CDR1 LNHDA, CDR2 SQIVND (reference sequence). Trimming cost V 3 bases and J 3 bases, with 15 bases left between them. The CDR3 DNA reads TGTGCCAGTAGTATTGTCCGGGGGGGTGACTATAATTCACCCCTCCACTTT. Protein: CASSIVRGGDYNSPLHF. Looking up the rest from reference TRBV19 and TRBJ1-6 gives the full variable domain: DGGITQSPKYLFRKEGQNVTLSCEQNLNHDAMYWYRQDPGQGLRLIYYSQIVNDFQKGDIAEGYSVSREKKESFPLTVTSAQKNPTAFYLCASSIVRGGDYNSPLHFGNGTRLTVT.

V usage is TRBV5-6 and J usage is TRBJ2-7; perhaps TRBD2 as D (5 bases). This CDR3 is 15 amino acids long. Germline V gene lookup returns CDR1 SGHDT and CDR2 YYEEEE. Trimming took off 3 bases at V and 2 bases at J, with 15 bases between the two ends. The CDR3 loop is CASSWYELATYEQYF. In DNA, the CDR3 is TGTGCCAGCAGCTGGTACGAGCTAGCTACCTACGAGCAGTACTTC. The variable domain in full, with the rest retrieved from reference TRBV5-6 and TRBJ2-7, is DAGVTQSPTHLIKTRGQQVTLRCSPKSGHDTVSWYQQALGQGPQFIFQYYEEEERQRGNFPDRFSGHQFPNYSSELNVNALLLGDSALYLCASSWYELATYEQYFGPGTRLTVT.

V usage is TRBV5-1 and J usage is TRBJ1-3; 7 bases line up with TRBD1. V shed 2 bases, J shed 0 bases, and the junction held 11 bases outside the gene matches. The CDR3 covers 18 residues. Germline V gene sequence: CDR1 SGHRS, CDR2 YFSETQ. CDR3 bases: TGCGCCAGCAGCTTAGGGATTTTGGCAGGGGGCTCTGGAAACACCATATATTTT. Its translation: CASSLGILAGGSGNTIYF.

This chain links TRBV27 with TRBJ2-7, with TRBD1 matching 8 bases. In germline, CDR1 is MNHEY, CDR2 SMNVEV (reference sequence). This CDR3 has 15 residues. Losses at the gene ends were 2 bases for V and 12 bases for J; bases not matched to a gene: 15. DNA of the CDR3: TGTGCCAGCAGTTTAAAGGCAGGGGGCGGTTATCGTCCGTACTTC. This gives the protein CASSLKAGGGYRPYF.

The sample holds one count of this clone. This chain uses TRBV6-4 with TRBJ2-3; 11 bases are shared with TRBD2. CDR3 length equals 15 residues. The trim removed 5 bases at V and 4 bases at J, leaving 5 bases unmatched. Per germline, CDR1 MRHNA and CDR2 SNTAGT. CDR3 protein: CASSSGTSGADTQYF. The DNA for the CDR3 is TGTGCCAGCAGTTCAGGGACTAGCGGAGCAGATACGCAGTATTTT.

This chain joins TRBV6-5 and TRBJ1-1; D remains unclear. V dropped 2 bases and J dropped 7 bases, with 11 bases sitting between them. This CDR3 is built from 13 residues. The V gene's germline CDR1 is MNHEY and CDR2 SVGAGI. The CDR3 sequence: CASSYQRSYEAFF. DNA of the CDR3: TGTGCCAGCAGTTACCAGAGGTCCTATGAAGCTTTCTTT.

V is TRBV5-1 and J is TRBJ2-3; weak D call: TRBD1 (5 bases). The germline V gene has CDR1 SGHRS and CDR2 YFSETQ. The CDR3 is 14 amino acids. V was pared by 3 bases and J by 2 bases, with 10 bases between. The CDR3 sequence is CASSSNRFTDTQYF. CDR3 DNA: TGCGCCAGCAGCTCTAACAGGTTCACAGATACGCAGTATTTT.

This chain uses TRBV19 with TRBJ2-7; TRBD1 is a possible D gene (6 bases). V lost 10 bases and J lost 2, with 9 bases in between. Germline values: CDR1 LNHDA, CDR2 SQIVND (reference sequence). The CDR3 contains 11 residues. The CDR3 region has the DNA TGTGCCACTAGGGACACCTACGAGCAGTACTTC. It yields the protein CATRDTYEQYF.

This clone has only a few counts. The V call is TRBV4-3, the J call TRBJ1-4, with D maybe TRBD1 (6 bases). Germline V gene sequence: CDR1 LGHNA, CDR2 YSLEER. The CDR3 length is 14 residues. V lost 4 bases to trimming and J lost 8 bases, with 14 bases between them. The CDR3 is CASSPTGLGEKLFF. CDR3 coding DNA: TGCGCCAGCAGCCCTACAGGGTTAGGCGAAAAACTGTTTTTT.